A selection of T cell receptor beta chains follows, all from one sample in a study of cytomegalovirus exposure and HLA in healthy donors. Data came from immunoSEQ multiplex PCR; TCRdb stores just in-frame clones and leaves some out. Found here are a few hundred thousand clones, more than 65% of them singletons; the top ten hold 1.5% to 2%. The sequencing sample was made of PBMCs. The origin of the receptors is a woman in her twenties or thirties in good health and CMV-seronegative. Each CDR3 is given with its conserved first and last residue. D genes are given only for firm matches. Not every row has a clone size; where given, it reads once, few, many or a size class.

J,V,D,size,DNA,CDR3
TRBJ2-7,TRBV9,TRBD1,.,TGTGCCAGCAGCATCGGGACAGGGGCCGAGCAGTACTTC,CASSIGTGAEQYF
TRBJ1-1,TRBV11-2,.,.,TGTGCCAGCAGCTCGGTGGGGGGGGACACTGAAGCTTTCTTT,CASSSVGGDTEAFF
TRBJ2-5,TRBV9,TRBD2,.,TGTGCCAGCAGCGTAAAGGCTAGCGGGGAAAGACAAGAGACCCAGTACTTC,CASSVKASGERQETQYF
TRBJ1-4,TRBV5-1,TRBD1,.,TGCGCCAGCAGCCAGAGACAGGGGGCTAATGAAAAACTGTTTTTT,CASSQRQGANEKLFF
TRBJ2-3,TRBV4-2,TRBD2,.,TGTGCCAGCAGCCAAGATTCGGCGGGACTAGCGGGAGCGGGGGATTCCACAGATACGCAGTATTTT,CASSQDSAGLAGAGDSTDTQYF
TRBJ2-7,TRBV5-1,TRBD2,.,TGCGCCAGCAGCCCCTTCGGACTAGCGGGAGTCGCATTCTACGAGCAGTACTTC,CASSPFGLAGVAFYEQYF
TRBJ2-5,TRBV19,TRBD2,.,TGTGCCACTAGTACGGGACTAGCGGGGGGGAGGGGCCAAGAGACCCAGTACTTC,CATSTGLAGGRGQETQYF
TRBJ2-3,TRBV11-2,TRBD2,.,TGTGCCAGCAGCTCCGGGACTAGCGTCACAGATACGCAGTATTTT,CASSSGTSVTDTQYF
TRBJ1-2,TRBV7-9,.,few,TGTGCCAGCAGCCTTAGTTCCCCCCCTGGCTACACCTTC,CASSLSSPPGYTF
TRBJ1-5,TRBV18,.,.,TGTGCCAGCTCGCAAACCGGGGTTACACCGGGGGCCCAGCATTTT,CASSQTGVTPGAQHF
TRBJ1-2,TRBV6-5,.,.,TGTGCCAGCAGTTACTCCTTGACAGCGTACTATGGCTACACCTTC,CASSYSLTAYYGYTF
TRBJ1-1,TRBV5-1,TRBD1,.,TGCGCCAGCAAAGCGACAGGGGGAATGACTGAAGCTTTCTTT,CASKATGGMTEAFF
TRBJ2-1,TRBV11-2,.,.,TGTGCCAGCAGCTTAGCAGGTAGCGGAAATGAGCAGTTCTTC,CASSLAGSGNEQFF
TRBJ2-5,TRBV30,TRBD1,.,TGTGCCTGGAGTGTAGGCAGGGGGTTTCTGGAGACCCAGTACTTC,CAWSVGRGFLETQYF
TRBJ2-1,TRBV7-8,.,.,TGTGCCAGCAGCTTACGGGTCCTCCCCAATGAGCAGTTCTTC,CASSLRVLPNEQFF
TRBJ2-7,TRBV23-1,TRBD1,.,TGCGCCAGCAGCCTGAGGACAGGGGCTCACGAGCAGTACTTC,CASSLRTGAHEQYF
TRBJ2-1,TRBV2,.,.,TGTGCCAGCAGTGAGTCGGGTCGGGAGCTCTACAATGAGCAGTTCTTC,CASSESGRELYNEQFF
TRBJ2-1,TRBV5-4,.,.,TGTGCCAGCAGCTCGGAGGGGGCGGGGTTAATCTACAATGAGCAGTTCTTC,CASSSEGAGLIYNEQFF
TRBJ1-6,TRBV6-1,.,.,TGTGCCAGCAGTGACATGTTCTCCTATAATTCACCCCTCCACTTT,CASSDMFSYNSPLHF
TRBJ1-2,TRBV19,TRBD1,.,TGTGCCAGTAGCCCGGGACAGGGGGGACCACACACCTTC,CASSPGQGGPHTF
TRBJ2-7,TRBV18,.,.,TGTGCCAGCTCACCACCGGACTCCTACGAGCAGTACTTC,CASSPPDSYEQYF
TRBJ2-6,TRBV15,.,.,TGTGCCACCAGCAGAGATGGCCGGGCTGGGGCCAACGTCCTGACTTTC,CATSRDGRAGANVLTF
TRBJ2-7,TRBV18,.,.,TGTGCCAGCTCACCAACTACTATACAGGGAAACTACGAGCAGTACTTC,CASSPTTIQGNYEQYF
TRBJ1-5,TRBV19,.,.,TGTGCCAGTACCGGGGGGGTTCAGCCCCAGCATTTT,CASTGGVQPQHF
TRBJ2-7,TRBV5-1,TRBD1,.,TGCGCCAGCAGCTTGGCCGTGTCAGAGGGGGCTCTCGAGCAGTACTTC,CASSLAVSEGALEQYF
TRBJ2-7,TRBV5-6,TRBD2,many,TGTGCCAGCAGCATGGGACTAGAGGCCGAGCAGTACTTC,CASSMGLEAEQYF
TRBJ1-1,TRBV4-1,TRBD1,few,TGCGCCAGCAGCCAATATGGACAGGGAGGTGAAGCTTTCTTT,CASSQYGQGGEAFF
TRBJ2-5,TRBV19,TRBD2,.,TGTGCCACCCGACTAGCGGGGATTTCCGAGACCCAGTACTTC,CATRLAGISETQYF
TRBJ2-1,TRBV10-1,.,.,TGCGCCAGCAGTGAGTCGGTTTCCGGCGGCAATGAGCAGTTCTTC,CASSESVSGGNEQFF
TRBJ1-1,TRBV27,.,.,TGTGCCAGCAGCTTCGGACAGGAAGCTTTCTTT,CASSFGQEAFF
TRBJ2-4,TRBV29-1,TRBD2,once,TGCAGCGTTACGACTAGCGGGGCCAAAAACATTCAGTACTTC,CSVTTSGAKNIQYF
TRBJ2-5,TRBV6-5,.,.,TGTGCCAGCAGTTACTCCACAGGAGGGGAGACCCAGTACTTC,CASSYSTGGETQYF
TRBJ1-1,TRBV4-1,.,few,TGCGCCAGCAGCCAAGATTTCCAGGGGAGCACTGAAGCTTTCTTT,CASSQDFQGSTEAFF
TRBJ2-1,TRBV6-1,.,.,TGTGCCACGGCGGGTGCCAGCTCCTACAATGAGCAGTTCTTC,CATAGASSYNEQFF
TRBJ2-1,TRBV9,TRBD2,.,TGTGCCAGCAGCACTGGACTAGCGGGAGAGGGTGAGCAGTTCTTC,CASSTGLAGEGEQFF
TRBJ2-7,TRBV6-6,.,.,TGTGCCAGCAGTTACCCCAGCGGCGGAGTTCGTGAGCAGTACTTC,CASSYPSGGVREQYF
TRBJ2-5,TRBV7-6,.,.,TGTGCCAGCACCCCGGTAGGGGCCTGGCCTGGAGAGACCCAGTACTTC,CASTPVGAWPGETQYF
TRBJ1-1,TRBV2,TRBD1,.,TGTGCCAGCAGTGTGGACAGGGAGGGTGAAGCTTTCTTT,CASSVDREGEAFF
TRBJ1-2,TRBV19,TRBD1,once,TGTGCCAGTAGTAGGTTGGACAGGGACTATGGCTACACCTTC,CASSRLDRDYGYTF
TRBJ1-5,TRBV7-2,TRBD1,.,TGTGCCAGCAGCTCCCGGACAGGGGGAGATCAGCCCCAGCATTTT,CASSSRTGGDQPQHF
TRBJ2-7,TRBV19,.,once,TGTGCCAGTAGTAATCAGGGGATGGGTCTCTACGAGCAGTACTTC,CASSNQGMGLYEQYF
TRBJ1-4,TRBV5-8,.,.,TGTGCCAGCAGCGAATCAGGCGCTACTAATGAAAAACTGTTTTTT,CASSESGATNEKLFF
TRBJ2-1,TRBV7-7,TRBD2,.,TGTGCTAGCAGCCTGGGACTAGGGTCGGGAAATGAGCAGTTCTTC,CASSLGLGSGNEQFF
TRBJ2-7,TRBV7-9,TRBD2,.,TGTGCCAGCAGCTCTACAACCGGGGGGGACTACGAGCAGTACTTC,CASSSTTGGDYEQYF